The 28 T cell receptor beta chains below come from one sample, sequenced in a study of CXCR3-negative and CXCR3-positive naive CD8 T cells (dated 2019 in TCRdb). The full study reports these points: TRB CDR3s from CXCR3-positive naive cells showed higher hydrophobicity (lower Kidera factor 4), lower energy, and higher strength and volume indices than CXCR3-negative naive cells.

The instrument was a NextSeq 550. The Human TCR Profiling Kit (MiLaboratory) was used to make UMI-labeled 5' RACE TRB cDNA libraries. Following reprocessing of the reads by TCRdb, the data hold one row per CDR3 protein sequence and no DNA is available. The sample has about 89,000 distinct CDR3 sequences on record. The top ten clones comprise around 0.58% of the sample. What these receptors recognize is not known. Sequencing was carried out using naive CXCR3+ CD8+ T cells from blood. The meaning of the sample's cell subset or site label: CD45RO-CCR7+CD27+CD95- naive CD8+ T cells expressing CXCR3 (TNR3+). The receptors derive from a human donor in good health. Some clones in this sample may be carry-over from other donors' samples.

CDR3 amino acids: CASSQVGTGGPQETQYF. The V and J genes are TRBV4-1 and TRBJ2-5; the D call of TRBD1 rests on TCRdb alone, since no DNA is present to check it. The germline CDR1 and CDR2 sequences are MGHRA and YSYEKL. The CDR3 covers 17 residues.

J is TRBJ1-5 and V is TRBV28; TCRdb outputs TRBD1, but without DNA this stays unchecked. Germline V lookup: CDR1 MDHEN, CDR2 SYDVKM. The length of the CDR3 is 15 residues. CDR3 amino acids: CASSLDRDYNQPQHF.

This chain's CDR3 is CASRGETTDTQYF. The rearrangement uses TRBV3-1 and TRBJ2-3; TCRdb outputs TRBD1, but without DNA this stays unchecked. This CDR3 spans 13 amino acids. The V gene's germline CDR1 is LGHDT and CDR2 YNNKEL (reference sequence).

This chain links TRBV7-9 with TRBJ1-2; the TCRdb call, TRBD1, lacks DNA for checking. This CDR3 is built from 15 residues. CDR1 and CDR2 from the germline V gene are SEHNR and FQNEAQ (reference sequence). The CDR3 sequence: CASSQIVQGDYGYTF. The variable domain in full, completed from reference TRBV7-9 and TRBJ1-2, reads DTGVSQNPRHKITKRGQNVTFRCDPISEHNRLYWYRQTLGQGPEFLTYFQNEAQLEKSRLLSDRFSAERPKGSFSTLEIQRTEQGDSAMYLCASSQIVQGDYGYTFGSGTRLTVV.

The chain combines TRBV28 with TRBJ2-7; with no DNA, the TCRdb D assignment of TRBD1 cannot be verified. Germline lookup yields CDR1 MDHEN and CDR2 SYDVKM. The CDR3 consists of 14 residues. The CDR3 is CASSSRAGWYEQYF.

The chain employs TRBV28 and TRBJ2-7; the TCRdb D gene call, TRBD2, has no DNA to confirm it. The CDR3 is 15 amino acids. Germline values: CDR1 MDHEN, CDR2 SYDVKM. CDR3 protein: CASNQLAGVLYEQYF.

This chain connects TRBV10-1 to TRBJ2-5; TCRdb's D call, TRBD1, is unchecked because there is no DNA. Per the germline V gene, CDR1 is WNHNN and CDR2 is SYGVQD (reference sequence). The CDR3 totals 18 residues. This CDR3 reads CASGKNLIGGKRRETQYF.

This sequence joins TRBV20-1 and TRBJ2-7. In germline, CDR1 is DFQATT, CDR2 SNEGSKA (reference sequence). This CDR3 is built from 13 residues. CDR3 protein: CSASGLRSYEQYF.

This chain links TRBV7-6 with TRBJ1-1. In germline, CDR1 is SGHVS, CDR2 FNYEAQ. This CDR3 has 13 amino acids. The CDR3: CASSLKSSAEAFF.

V usage is TRBV6-1 and J usage is TRBJ2-1; the TRBD2 assignment by TCRdb is unverifiable without DNA. Looked up from germline, CDR1 is MNHNS and CDR2 is SASEGT. The length of the CDR3 is 15 residues. CDR3 protein: CASTHRTPSPNEQFF.

The chain uses TRBV20-1 and TRBJ2-3; TCRdb reports TRBD2, a call that lacks DNA to check it against. The CDR3 is 17 residues long. The germline V gene encodes CDR1 DFQATT and CDR2 SNEGSKA (reference sequence). CDR3 loop: CSARGATSGAYIDTQYF.

The chain is built from TRBV7-6 and TRBJ2-5; TCRdb's assignment of TRBD1 cannot be checked, as there is no DNA. This CDR3 has 12 residues. The germline CDR1 and CDR2 sequences are SGHVS and FNYEAQ. The CDR3 loop is CASSPGEEAQYF.

The CDR3 loop is CAILAGVDNEQFF. The chain links TRBV10-3 to TRBJ2-1; TCRdb's D call, TRBD2, is unchecked because there is no DNA. CDR3 length: 13 amino acids. Per germline, CDR1 ENHRY and CDR2 SYGVKD.

The chain carries TRBV12-3 or TRBV12-4 and TRBJ2-7; checking the TCRdb D call of TRBD1 is not possible without DNA. CDR3 length: 15 residues. The CDR3 loop reads CASSQSGDRGYEQYF.

The rearrangement links TRBV6-2 or TRBV6-3 to TRBJ1-2; TCRdb gives TRBD1 as the D gene, but with no DNA this cannot be confirmed. Per germline, CDR1 MNHEY and CDR2 SVGEGT. The CDR3 consists of 11 residues. This CDR3 reads CASKAGTGYTF.

J is TRBJ2-2 and V is TRBV27; TCRdb designates TRBD2, a call that cannot be tested without DNA. Per the germline V gene, CDR1 is MNHEY and CDR2 is SMNVEV (reference sequence). The CDR3 consists of 17 residues. This chain's CDR3 is CASSLSTGLADTGELFF.

The chain recombines TRBV9 with TRBJ2-7; TCRdb's D call, TRBD2, is unchecked because there is no DNA. The CDR3 contains 15 residues. CDR1 SGDLS and CDR2 YYNGEE come from the germline V gene. This CDR3 reads CASSAGLAGDYEQYF.

The V call is TRBV29-1, the J call TRBJ1-2. The germline V gene encodes CDR1 SQVTM and CDR2 ANQGSEA. The CDR3 extends over 11 amino acids. CDR3: CSVDLTAGYTF.

The CDR3 sequence is CASSQDSSRSLAYEQYF. The V call is TRBV3-1, the J call TRBJ2-7; TCRdb's D call, TRBD2, is unchecked because there is no DNA. The V gene's germline CDR1 is LGHDT and CDR2 YNNKEL (reference sequence). The length of the CDR3 is 17 residues.

The genes are TRBV29-1 and TRBJ2-7; TCRdb calls TRBD1, which cannot be checked without DNA. Germline CDR1 reads SQVTM; CDR2 reads ANQGSEA. The CDR3 runs 12 residues. The CDR3 region is CSATTGSYEQYF.

This chain uses TRBV27 with TRBJ2-7. The CDR3 has 14 amino acids. The germline V gene encodes CDR1 MNHEY and CDR2 SMNVEV (reference sequence). CDR3 protein: CASSSKQKTNEQYF.

This chain connects TRBV27 to TRBJ2-5. CDR3 size: 14 residues. Germline assignment: CDR1 MNHEY and CDR2 SMNVEV (reference sequence). The CDR3 sequence: CASSFEGLRETQYF.

This chain connects TRBV10-3 to TRBJ1-2; TCRdb's assignment of TRBD1 cannot be checked, as there is no DNA. Germline CDR1 is ENHRY and CDR2 is SYGVKD. The CDR3 is 13 amino acids. CDR3 loop: CAISTSDREGYTF.

This sequence joins TRBV18 and TRBJ2-7; TCRdb reports TRBD2, a call that lacks DNA to check it against. The CDR3 runs 15 residues. Per the germline V gene, CDR1 is KGHSH and CDR2 is LQKENI. CDR3: CASSPGTYSSYEQYF.

This chain links TRBV5-6 with TRBJ1-1. The CDR3 loop spans 16 amino acids. Germline V gene lookup returns CDR1 SGHDT and CDR2 YYEEEE. The CDR3 here is CASSLEMSPDGTEAFF.

CDR3 amino acids: CASRSLRRQGEYF. V gene TRBV28 combines with J gene TRBJ2-7; TCRdb gives TRBD1 as the D gene, but with no DNA this cannot be confirmed. Germline assignment: CDR1 MDHEN and CDR2 SYDVKM. This CDR3 has 13 residues.

This chain joins TRBV18 and TRBJ2-7. This CDR3 is 14 amino acids long. Germline CDR1 is KGHSH and CDR2 is LQKENI. This chain's CDR3 is CASSPPGGLYEQYF.

The chain joins TRBV5-5 to TRBJ2-1; there is no DNA to check the TCRdb D call of TRBD1. Germline CDR1 is SGHKS and CDR2 is YYEKEE (reference sequence). This CDR3 has 16 residues. The chain's CDR3 is CASSLHPVREYNEQFF.